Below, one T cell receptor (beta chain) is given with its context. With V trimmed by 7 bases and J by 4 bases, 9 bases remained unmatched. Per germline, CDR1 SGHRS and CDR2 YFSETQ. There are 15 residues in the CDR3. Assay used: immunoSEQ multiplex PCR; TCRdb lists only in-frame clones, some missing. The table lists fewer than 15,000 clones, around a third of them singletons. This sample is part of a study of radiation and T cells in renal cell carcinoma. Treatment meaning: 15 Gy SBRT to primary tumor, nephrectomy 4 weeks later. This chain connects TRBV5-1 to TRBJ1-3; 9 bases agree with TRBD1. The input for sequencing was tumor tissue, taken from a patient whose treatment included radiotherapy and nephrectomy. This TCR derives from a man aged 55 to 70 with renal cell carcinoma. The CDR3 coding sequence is TGCGCCAGCCAACAGGGGGCACCTATAGGAAACACCATATATTTT. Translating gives CASQQGAPIGNTIYF.